Listed below are T cell receptor beta chains from one sample, sequenced in a study of Graves' ophthalmopathy and Graves' hyperthyroidism. TCRdb ran MiXCR on the multiplex PCR reads and lists one entry per CDR3 protein. The data show 210,000 or so distinct CDR3 sequences, under 30% seen once. Sequencing input: peripheral blood. Receptors were obtained from a man in his fifties or sixties with Graves' ophthalmopathy. CDR3s include the opening cysteine and the closing phenylalanine or tryptophan. The D gene is left open where the match is weak. Where a row states a size, it is once, few, many or the class of an expanded clone; other rows omit it.

V,D,size,J,DNA,CDR3
TRBV12-3/TRBV12-4,.,many,TRBJ1-5,TGTGCCAGCAGTTTAGGACGGTCGAATCAGCCCCAGCATTTT,CASSLGRSNQPQHF
TRBV11-2,.,many,TRBJ2-7,TGTGCCAGCAGCTTGTCTGAGGGAGAGACTTACGGGCAGTACTTC,CASSLSEGETYGQYF
TRBV6-1,.,.,TRBJ1-6,TGTGCCAGCAGCCCGTCGCAGGGGTATGTGGCACCCCTCCACTTT,CASSPSQGYVAPLHF
TRBV6-2/TRBV6-3,.,many,TRBJ1-5,TGTGCCAGCAGTTTAGGTCGGACATTAAATCAGCCCCAGCATTTT,CASSLGRTLNQPQHF
TRBV6-2/TRBV6-3,TRBD1,many,TRBJ2-7,TGTGCCAGCAGCCATGGCCGGGACAGGGTCTACGAGCAGTACTTC,CASSHGRDRVYEQYF
TRBV24-1,TRBD1,many,TRBJ1-6,TGTGCCACCAGTGATGGGACAGTCGGGAATTCACCCCTCCACTTT,CATSDGTVGNSPLHF
TRBV4-1,.,many,TRBJ2-5,TGCGCCAGCAGCCAACAGATAGAGTCTTGGACCCAGTACTTC,CASSQQIESWTQYF
TRBV6-1,.,.,TRBJ1-5,TGTGCCAGCGTCGGACGGGACACCGCAAATCAGCCCCAGCATTTT,CASVGRDTANQPQHF
TRBV6-1,.,.,TRBJ1-1,TGTGCCAGCAGCCGGGGCGGGAACACTGAAGCTTTCTTT,CASSRGGNTEAFF
TRBV6-4,TRBD2,many,TRBJ2-2,TGTGCCAGCAGACCCTTGACTAGCGCCACGAACACCGGGGAGCTGTTTTTT,CASRPLTSATNTGELFF
TRBV15,TRBD1,many,TRBJ2-4,TGTGCCACCAGCAACTTACTACAGGGGGCGCGTAAAAACATTCAGTACTTC,CATSNLLQGARKNIQYF
TRBV6-2/TRBV6-3,TRBD1,.,TRBJ2-1,TGTGCCAGCAGTACGGATCCGGACAGGGCATACAATGAGCAGTTCTTC,CASSTDPDRAYNEQFF
TRBV28,.,many,TRBJ1-5,TGTGCCAGCGGAATCACAGGCCTCTCAAAGCCCCAGCATTTT,CASGITGLSKPQHF
TRBV2,.,many,TRBJ2-2,TGTGCCAGCAGTGGGACAGCGAAACCCACCGGGGAGCTGTTTTTT,CASSGTAKPTGELFF
TRBV9,.,many,TRBJ1-3,TGTGCCAGCAGCGTAGAGGTGGGGGGAAACACCATATATTTT,CASSVEVGGNTIYF
TRBV12-3/TRBV12-4,.,.,TRBJ2-5,TGTGCCACTCGGAGGGGTCCCCAGACCCAGTACTTC,CATRRGPQTQYF
TRBV5-1,.,many,TRBJ2-5,TGCGCCAGCAGCCGACGGATCCAAGAGACCCAGTACTTC,CASSRRIQETQYF
TRBV6-5,.,many,TRBJ2-5,TGTGCCAGCAGTTACGACCTGAGTTGGAAACAAGAGACCCAGTACTTC,CASSYDLSWKQETQYF
TRBV10-3,TRBD2,many,TRBJ2-7,TGTGCCATCAATCCCGGGACTACGTACGAGCAGTACTTC,CAINPGTTYEQYF
TRBV19,.,once,TRBJ2-1,TGTGCCAGTCGGGGTTTCCAGGGTCGGTGGTTCTTC,CASRGFQGRWFF
TRBV9,.,.,TRBJ1-1,TGTGCCAGCAGCGTGCAGGGAGCGAACACTGAAGCTTTCTTT,CASSVQGANTEAFF
TRBV6-5,TRBD1,many,TRBJ2-7,TGTGCCAGCAGTTACCAGGGGGCGAGGGGTTACGAGCAGTACTTC,CASSYQGARGYEQYF
TRBV3-1,.,many,TRBJ1-2,TGTGCCAGCAGCCAAGAAGGGACGGCTATTCCCGAAGATGGCTACACCTTC,CASSQEGTAIPEDGYTF
TRBV19,.,.,TRBJ2-4,TGTGCCAGTAGTATTCGGTCCGGGGGAAACATTCAGTACTTC,CASSIRSGGNIQYF
TRBV6-6,TRBD2,many,TRBJ2-7,TGTGCCAGCAGGCTAGCGGGATGGTCCTACGAGCAGTACTTC,CASRLAGWSYEQYF
TRBV28,TRBD1,.,TRBJ2-7,TGTGCCAGCAGCCTCCCCGGGACAGTTTCCTACGAGCAGTACTTC,CASSLPGTVSYEQYF
TRBV7-3,.,many,TRBJ1-6,TGTGCCAGCAGCCCACAGGGTACGGAGAATTCACCCCTCCACTTT,CASSPQGTENSPLHF
TRBV7-2,.,few,TRBJ2-7,TGTGCCAGCAGCTTAGCGCTAGTGGGACCAGCAGGGGAGCAGTACTTC,CASSLALVGPAGEQYF
TRBV6-1,TRBD2,few,TRBJ2-5,TGTGCCAGCAGATGGACTAGCTCGATCGAGACCCAGTGCTTC,CASRWTSSIETQCF
TRBV7-3,.,few,TRBJ2-7,TGTGCCAGCAGCCCGTCCCGGGACACACACGAGCAGTACTTC,CASSPSRDTHEQYF
TRBV7-2,.,many,TRBJ2-7,TGTGCCAGCAGCTTGGACCACAGGTCGGGGCAATACGAGCAGTACTTC,CASSLDHRSGQYEQYF
TRBV15,.,.,TRBJ1-1,TGTGTCACCAGCAGACCGAACACTGAAGCTTTCTTT,CVTSRPNTEAFF
TRBV20-1,.,.,TRBJ2-7,TGCAGTGCGTCATTACAGGGCTACGAGCAGTACTTC,CSASLQGYEQYF
TRBV10-3,TRBD1,many,TRBJ2-5,TGTGCCATCAGATCGGACAGGGGTCGAGAGACCCAGTACTTC,CAIRSDRGRETQYF
TRBV11-2,TRBD2,.,TRBJ2-7,TGTGCCAGCAGCTTATTTCCCGGGGGGAGCTCCTACGAGCAGTACTTC,CASSLFPGGSSYEQYF
TRBV12-3/TRBV12-4,.,many,TRBJ2-7,TGTGCCAGCAGTTCTGGACCGGGGCCCTACGAGCAGTACTTC,CASSSGPGPYEQYF
TRBV28,.,many,TRBJ1-6,TGTGCCAGCAGTTTTCTAACAGATAATTCACCCCTCCACTTT,CASSFLTDNSPLHF